The rows below give T cell receptor beta chains drawn from one sample of a study of technical replicates of blood from several donors. The protocol was immunoSEQ multiplex PCR, while the TCRdb copy is restricted to in-frame clones and leaves out a portion. The sample holds tens of thousands of clones, 94% seen once. What was sequenced was T cells isolated from PBMCs. The receptors shown here come from a human donor in good health. CDR3s include the opening cysteine and the closing phenylalanine or tryptophan. D genes are given only for firm matches. Size is omitted from some rows. Given values are once, few, many or a class for expanded clones.

clone_size d_call j_call v_call cdr3_aa cdr3_nt
once . TRBJ2-3 TRBV4-1 CASSQEGRTDTQYF TGCGCCAGCAGCCAAGAGGGGCGCACAGATACGCAGTATTTT
. TRBD2 TRBJ2-1 TRBV19 CASSRDSSGTSFWNEQFF TGTGCCAGTAGTAGGGACTCCTCCGGGACTAGCTTTTGGAATGAGCAGTTCTTC
. . TRBJ1-5 TRBV7-6 CASSFGGNQPQHF TGTGCCAGCAGCTTCGGGGGAAATCAGCCCCAGCATTTT
. . TRBJ2-2 TRBV12-2 CASPLNLEWNTGELFF TGTGCAAGTCCCCTAAATCTAGAGTGGAACACCGGGGAGCTGTTTTTT
once . TRBJ1-4 TRBV6-5 CASSSLGGVEKLFF TGTGCCAGCAGTTCGTTGGGGGGGGTTGAAAAACTGTTTTTT
. . TRBJ1-3 TRBV4-1 CASSQGRAARGNTIYF TGCGCCAGCAGCCAAGGGAGAGCGGCACGTGGAAACACCATATATTTT
. TRBD1 TRBJ2-1 TRBV29-1 CSARDRGRLNEQFF TGCAGCGCCCGGGACAGGGGAAGATTAAATGAGCAGTTCTTC
once TRBD1 TRBJ1-2 TRBV9 CASSPSGQGYGNYGYTF TGTGCCAGCAGCCCCTCGGGACAGGGCTACGGTAACTATGGCTACACCTTC
. TRBD2 TRBJ2-2 TRBV19 CASSIRLAGNLYTGELFF TGTGCCAGTAGTATAAGACTAGCGGGAAATTTGTACACCGGGGAGCTGTTTTTT
. . TRBJ1-1 TRBV2 CASSVHKNTEAFF TGTGCCAGCAGTGTACACAAGAACACTGAAGCTTTCTTT
. . TRBJ1-1 TRBV6-1 CASIAATDTEAFF TGTGCCAGCATCGCCGCAACAGACACTGAAGCTTTCTTT
few . TRBJ1-4 TRBV15 CATSRPVTSGELFF TGTGCCACCAGCAGGCCGGTGACATCGGGGGAACTGTTTTTT
. TRBD2 TRBJ2-7 TRBV27 CASMGGSTYEQYF TGTGCCAGCATGGGGGGGTCCACCTACGAGCAGTACTTC
. TRBD2 TRBJ2-3 TRBV10-3 CAIREGLAGGNTDTQYF TGTGCCATCAGGGAAGGACTAGCGGGGGGAAACACAGATACGCAGTATTTT
. . TRBJ1-1 TRBV18 CASSPPSASNTEAFF TGTGCCAGCTCACCACCTAGCGCGAGCAACACTGAAGCTTTCTTT
few . TRBJ1-1 TRBV18 CARYHTGNTEAFF TGTGCCAGGTACCATACGGGGAACACTGAAGCTTTCTTT
. TRBD1 TRBJ1-2 TRBV27 CASSYDRVHSYYGYTF TGTGCCAGCAGTTATGACAGGGTCCATTCCTACTATGGCTACACCTTC
. . TRBJ2-3 TRBV5-5 CASSLDGHQAADTQYF TGTGCCAGCAGCTTGGATGGTCACCAAGCGGCAGATACGCAGTATTTT
. TRBD2 TRBJ2-7 TRBV19 CASSIGGASGRIHEQYF TGTGCCAGTAGTATTGGGGGGGCGAGCGGGAGAATCCACGAGCAGTACTTC
. . TRBJ2-2 TRBV27 CASSLTGHRNTGELFF TGTGCCAGCAGTTTAACCGGACACCGGAACACCGGGGAGCTGTTTTTT
. . TRBJ2-2 TRBV2 CASTQRAALGGELFF TGTGCCAGCACCCAGAGGGCGGCGCTCGGCGGGGAGCTGTTTTTT
. . TRBJ1-2 TRBV7-9 CASSLVGGGAGSDGYTF TGTGCCAGCAGCTTAGTGGGAGGCGGGGCCGGATCTGATGGCTACACCTTC
. . TRBJ2-1 TRBV5-4 CASSFGRISPYSEQFF TGTGCCAGCAGCTTCGGGAGAATCTCCCCATACAGTGAGCAGTTCTTC
. TRBD2 TRBJ2-1 TRBV5-4 CASSYSGGTYNEQFF TGTGCCAGCAGCTATAGCGGGGGGACCTACAATGAGCAGTTCTTC
. TRBD1 TRBJ1-6 TRBV30 CAWTRDRGSPLHF TGTGCCTGGACCCGGGACAGGGGTTCACCCCTCCACTTT
. TRBD1 TRBJ1-1 TRBV10-3 CAISPGTGGAYTEAFF TGTGCCATCAGTCCCGGGACAGGGGGCGCCTACACTGAAGCTTTCTTT
. . TRBJ1-6 TRBV6-4 CASSSGLKGSPLHF TGTGCCAGCAGTTCTGGACTGAAGGGCTCACCCCTCCACTTT
. TRBD2 TRBJ2-1 TRBV4-1 CASSQEPTSGEPAQFF TGCGCCAGCAGCCAAGAACCCACTAGCGGTGAACCGGCGCAGTTCTTC